This T cell receptor beta chain appears in the sequencing data of a study of blood T cells in healthy people across ages. Study results and limitations: Unsorted PBMCs ruled out conclusive naive versus antigen-experienced comparison.

With respect to this clonotype: Its antigen is not identified. It may be a read error: a sequence one base away is much more abundant.

The CDR3 extends over 14 amino acids. The V end lost 2 bases, the J end lost 0 bases, and 7 bases lay between the germline ends. Germline values: CDR1 MNHEY, CDR2 SVGEGT. A sample-barcoded 5' primer and a J-beta primer mix were used in a second PCR of about 7 to 12 cycles. Researchers report that a template-switch adaptor with 12 random nucleotides tagged each cDNA molecule. TCRdb passed the 5' RACE reads through MiXCR, listing each CDR3 protein once. The sample records 600,000 or so distinct CDR3 sequences, about 30% being singletons. Individuals who donated were healthy Caucasians from Russia aged roughly 6 to 95. The extraction recovered at least 5.5 micrograms of total RNA per sample.

The receptor was isolated from a woman of 80 years or more in good health. Sequencing input: blood. The rearrangement links TRBV6-2 or TRBV6-3 to TRBJ1-1; no reliable D call. CDR3 region: CASSYNGMNTEAFF. The CDR3 bases are TGTGCCAGCAGTTACAACGGAATGAACACTGAAGCTTTCTTT.